This T cell receptor beta chain comes out of a study of blood T cell repertoires in COVID-19. Background on the study: Acute-phase and convalescent COVID-19 samples originated in the United States, Italy and Spain.

TCRdb's copy holds only in-frame clones and misses some; the assay was immunoSEQ multiplex PCR. The sample yields fewer than 350,000 clones, 70% to 90% seen once. Between the trimmed V and J ends, which lost 1 base and 8 bases, there was a span of 9 bases. CDR3 length equals 13 residues. Germline V gene lookup returns CDR1 SGHAT and CDR2 FQNNGV. This sequence originates from a woman younger than 45 with COVID-19, enrolled during active disease. This chain joins TRBV11-2 and TRBJ2-1; D call uncertain. Input material: peripheral blood. The CDR3 spells CASSLVLQDEQFF. Here the CDR3 DNA reads TGTGCCAGCAGCTTAGTCCTCCAGGATGAGCAGTTCTTC.